Listed here are 29 T cell receptor beta chains from one sample, sequenced in a study of T-cell reconstitution after alpha-beta-depleted transplantation in children. Preparation of the TCRbeta library used unique molecular identifiers. TCRdb redid the calling of the PCR reads with MiXCR, one entry per CDR3 protein. The table has a few hundred thousand distinct CDR3 sequences, approximately 13% seen once. The starting material was PBMCs from the stem cell graft donor, obtained from the stem cell graft. The source of these receptors is a human donor who donated a stem cell graft to a child with combined immunodeficiency.

The chain uses TRBV4-3 and TRBJ2-2; D gene unclear. CDR1 LGHNA and CDR2 YSLEER come from the germline V gene. The CDR3 totals 14 residues. V was clipped by 4 bases and J by 2 bases, with 8 bases between them. The CDR3 spells CASSPMINTGELFF. CDR3 sequence (DNA): TGCGCCAGCAGCCCTATGATAAACACCGGGGAGCTGTTTTTT.

About this clonotype itself: This could be a read error, since a much larger clone is one nucleotide away. The rearrangement joins TRBV4-1 to TRBJ2-7, with D possibly matching TRBD2 (6 bases). The CDR3 is made up of 14 amino acids. The V gene's germline CDR1 is MGHRA and CDR2 YSYEKL. This CDR3 is CASSPFGGYYEEYF. CDR3 bases: TGCGCCAGCAGCCCTTTCGGAGGGTACTACGAGGAGTACTTC.

This clonotype was counted a few times. The rearrangement joins TRBV6-2 or TRBV6-3 to TRBJ1-1; 7 bases agree with TRBD1. Trimming took 6 bases from V and 4 from J; bases not matched to a gene: 8. This CDR3 has 14 amino acids. Germline V gene sequence: CDR1 MNHEY, CDR2 SVGEGT. CDR3 sequence reads: CASRQQGLGTEAFF. The CDR3 DNA reads TGTGCCAGCAGGCAACAGGGGCTTGGCACTGAAGCTTTCTTT.

This clonotype was picked up many times. V gene TRBV6-5 combines with J gene TRBJ1-1; tentatively, D is TRBD1 (5 bases). CDR1 MNHEY and CDR2 SVGAGI come from the germline V gene. Between the trimmed V and J ends, which lost 0 bases and 5 bases, there was a span of 13 bases. This CDR3 comprises 15 residues. The CDR3 nucleotides read TGTGCCAGCAGTTACTCAGTTACGGGGGGAACTGAAGCTTTCTTT. This encodes CASSYSVTGGTEAFF.

This clonotype has a handful of counts. V and J are TRBV6-5 and TRBJ2-7; TRBD2 matches at 7 bases. The germline gives CDR1 MNHEY, CDR2 SVGAGI. J lost 4 bases, V lost 2 bases, and 5 bases had no gene match. This CDR3 spans 14 amino acids. This CDR3 reads CASSYGRGSYEQYF. As DNA, the CDR3 is TGTGCCAGCAGTTACGGTCGCGGGAGTTACGAGCAGTACTTC.

This chain connects TRBV20-1 to TRBJ2-1; maybe TRBD1 (5 bases). Per germline, CDR1 DFQATT and CDR2 SNEGSKA (reference sequence). The CDR3 contains 13 residues. Trimming pared 5 bases from V and 5 bases from J, leaving 13 bases between. The CDR3 spells CSASRQSNNEQFF. As DNA, the CDR3 is TGCAGTGCTTCGCGACAGTCCAACAATGAGCAGTTCTTC.

There are a few counts of this clonotype. The V and J genes are TRBV12-3 or TRBV12-4 and TRBJ2-1; 7 bases align to TRBD2. J lost 6 bases, V lost 5 bases, and 7 bases had no gene match. The CDR3 runs 14 residues. The DNA for the CDR3 is TGTGCCAGCAGTCCCGGACTAGGAGGCAATGAGCAGTTCTTC. As protein: CASSPGLGGNEQFF.

This clonotype was recorded at least ten times. The gene calls are TRBV5-1 and TRBJ2-1, with D possibly being TRBD1 (6 bases). V lost 2 bases and J 5 bases, leaving 20 bases between the germline ends. Germline lookup yields CDR1 SGHRS and CDR2 YFSETQ. This CDR3 has 17 amino acids. CDR3 in amino acids: CASSFTQGGPRDNEQFF. CDR3 DNA: TGCGCCAGCAGCTTTACACAAGGGGGACCCAGGGACAATGAGCAGTTCTTC.

This clonotype was counted ten times or more. V gene TRBV27 combines with J gene TRBJ2-1; 7 bases fit TRBD1. CDR1 and CDR2 (germline): MNHEY, SMNVEV (reference sequence). The CDR3 covers 14 residues. V was clipped by 4 bases and J by 5 bases; unmatched bases: 5. The CDR3 DNA reads as TGTGCCAGCAGTTCCATGGGGACAGACAATGAGCAGTTCTTC. Translation gives CASSSMGTDNEQFF.

The chain has TRBV12-3 or TRBV12-4 and TRBJ2-5; D not resolved. The CDR3 is 15 amino acids. V was pared by 7 bases and J by 5 bases, with 20 bases between. CDR3 in DNA: TGTGCCAGCACCATCTCGGCCGGAGCGAGGGAGACCCAGTACTTC. Residues: CASTISAGARETQYF.

This clonotype has only a few counts. The V and J genes are TRBV6-2 or TRBV6-3 and TRBJ1-2, with 7 bases matching TRBD1. The CDR3 has 13 amino acids. Germline-derived CDR1 and CDR2 are MNHEY and SVGEGT. The junction had 6 bases not matched to a gene; V was cut back by 5 bases and J by 6 bases. CDR3 bases: TGTGCCAGCAGTATTCGACAGGGTCATGGCTACACCTTC. It yields the protein CASSIRQGHGYTF.

The table lists this clonotype with a few counts. The rearrangement joins TRBV12-3 or TRBV12-4 to TRBJ2-2, with D hard to call. V shed 6 bases and J shed 1 base, with 9 bases lying between them. The CDR3 contains 14 residues. The CDR3 DNA follows: TGTGCCAGCAGGGGTTTTCTGAACACCGGGGAGCTGTTTTTT. This sequence encodes CASRGFLNTGELFF.

This sequence joins TRBV29-1 and TRBJ2-7; maybe TRBD2 (7 bases). This CDR3 is 13 amino acids long. The V end lost 4 bases, the J end lost 3 bases, and 13 bases lay between the germline ends. Germline CDR1 is SQVTM and CDR2 is ANQGSEA. The CDR3 here is CSVAGGGGYEQYF. The CDR3 coding sequence is TGCAGCGTTGCTGGGGGGGGCGGCTACGAGCAGTACTTC.

The CDR3 DNA reads TGCAGTGCTAGGACAGGGGGCGCAGACATTCAGTACTTC. Amino acids: CSARTGGADIQYF. V and J are TRBV20-1 and TRBJ2-4; 10 bases match TRBD1. The CDR3 sequence is 13 residues long. Germline CDR1 is DFQATT and CDR2 is SNEGSKA (reference sequence). The V gene end was trimmed by 3 bases and the J gene end by 8 bases; junction bases not matched to a gene: 4.

This clonotype was seen many times. V gene TRBV5-1 combines with J gene TRBJ2-1; D assignment may be TRBD1 or TRBD2 (5 bases each). The CDR3 consists of 16 residues. V lost 3 bases and J 5 bases, leaving 18 bases between the germline ends. Germline lookup yields CDR1 SGHRS and CDR2 YFSETQ. This chain's CDR3 is CASSYLLRDAHNEQFF. CDR3 sequence (DNA): TGCGCCAGCAGCTACCTGTTACGGGACGCCCACAATGAGCAGTTCTTC.

The chain couples TRBV7-8 to TRBJ2-5; 7 bases fit TRBD1. The CDR3 is 15 residues long. Losses at the gene ends were 3 bases for V and 4 bases for J; bases not matched to a gene: 8. Germline CDR1 is SGHVS and CDR2 is FQNEAQ. The chain's CDR3 is CASSLDRLLGETQYF. CDR3 sequence (DNA): TGTGCCAGCAGCTTGGACAGGCTGCTGGGAGAGACCCAGTACTTC.

The chain employs TRBV7-2 and TRBJ2-1; 7 bases match TRBD2. Per the germline V gene, CDR1 is SGHTA and CDR2 is FQGNSA. CDR3 length: 15 residues. V shed 1 base and J 4 bases; nucleotides not matched to a gene: 4. CDR3 amino acids: CASSLEGRVYNEQFF. The CDR3 coding sequence is TGTGCCAGCAGCTTAGAAGGGAGGGTTTACAATGAGCAGTTCTTC.

In this sample, this clonotype turned up a few times. The chain uses TRBV6-2 or TRBV6-3 and TRBJ2-1; 8 nucleotides match TRBD2. The CDR3 is 17 residues long. The V gene's germline CDR1 is MNHEY and CDR2 SVGEGT. With V trimmed by 6 bases and J by 2 bases, 12 bases remained unmatched. Here the CDR3 reads CASRTTMAGGAYNEQFF. In nucleotides, the CDR3 is TGTGCCAGCAGAACGACTATGGCGGGAGGTGCCTACAATGAGCAGTTCTTC.

The chain links TRBV2 to TRBJ2-1; 9 bases align to TRBD1. Germline CDR1 and CDR2: SNHLY and FYNNEI. This CDR3 contains 19 residues. V shed 3 bases and J 10 bases; nucleotides not matched to a gene: 22. CDR3: CASSDGTGFTRGFTGEQFF. The CDR3 DNA follows: TGTGCCAGCAGTGACGGGACAGGGTTTACCAGGGGCTTTACAGGGGAGCAGTTCTTC.

This clonotype was recorded a few times. In DNA form, the CDR3 reads TGTGCCAGCAGCCACCGGGGCCCAAATAATTCACCCCTCCACTTT. This gives the protein CASSHRGPNNSPLHF. V gene TRBV3-1 combines with J gene TRBJ1-6; the D gene is possibly TRBD1 (5 bases). Trimming shortened V by 3 bases and J by 5 bases, and 11 bases separated the two germline ends. The CDR3 sequence is 15 residues long. Germline assignment: CDR1 LGHDT and CDR2 YNNKEL (reference sequence).

The chain combines TRBV11-1 with TRBJ2-3, with 7 bases lining up with TRBD1. This CDR3 has 14 amino acids. V trimming: 7 bases; J trimming: 4 bases; junction bases outside the gene matches: 8. Germline values: CDR1 SGHAT, CDR2 FQDESV (reference sequence). CDR3 sequence: CASTEQGSSDTQYF. CDR3 in DNA: TGTGCCAGCACGGAACAGGGGAGCTCAGATACGCAGTATTTT.

This clonotype was picked up a small number of times. The rearrangement uses TRBV7-2 and TRBJ2-2; D is unclear. Per the germline V gene, CDR1 is SGHTA and CDR2 is FQGNSA. Trimming cost V 5 bases and J 5 bases, with 15 bases left between them. The CDR3 consists of 15 residues. The chain's CDR3 is CASSPGPYGTGELFF. The CDR3 DNA sequence: TGTGCCAGCAGCCCCGGACCCTACGGAACCGGGGAGCTGTTTTTT.

This clonotype was seen a few times. This chain uses TRBV12-3 or TRBV12-4 with TRBJ2-7; 16 bases are a match to TRBD2. This CDR3 is 15 amino acids long. With V trimmed by 6 bases and J by 7 bases, 6 bases remained unmatched. The CDR3 is CASSRGTSGGVEQYF. Here the CDR3 DNA reads TGTGCCAGCAGCCGGGGGACTAGCGGGGGGGTTGAGCAGTACTTC.

Ten or more counts support this clonotype. The genes are TRBV10-3 and TRBJ2-1, with TRBD2 identical over 9 bases. The CDR3 loop spans 14 amino acids. With V trimmed by 4 bases and J by 3 bases, 1 base remained unmatched. Germline assignment: CDR1 ENHRY and CDR2 SYGVKD. In DNA form, the CDR3 reads TGTGCCATCAGTGGACTAGCGGACTACAATGAGCAGTTCTTC. Protein: CAISGLADYNEQFF.

In this sample, this clonotype turned up many times. The chain employs TRBV5-1 and TRBJ1-1, with unresolved D. This CDR3 is 11 amino acids long. The germline V gene has CDR1 SGHRS and CDR2 YFSETQ. V lost 1 base, J lost 4 bases, and 2 bases lay in between. This chain's CDR3 is CASSLFTEAFF. CDR3 bases: TGCGCCAGCAGCTTGTTCACTGAAGCTTTCTTT.

As for this clonotype: A read error may account for a junction end that differs from germline. The chain couples TRBV7-2 to TRBJ2-7; D perhaps matches TRBD2 (5 bases). The CDR3 is 14 amino acids. Germline V gene data show CDR1 as SGHTA and CDR2 as FQGNSA. The CDR3: CASSPLASSDEQYF. The CDR3 nucleotides are TGTGCCAGCAGCCCCCTTGCTAGCTCCGACGAGCAGTACTTC.

V is TRBV4-3 and J is TRBJ2-3, with D unclear. The V gene's germline CDR1 is LGHNA and CDR2 YSLEER. There are 12 residues in the CDR3. Trimming removed 3 bases from V and 6 bases from J, with 7 bases in between. The CDR3 region is CASSHLEDTQYF. In DNA, the CDR3 is TGCGCCAGCAGCCACCTGGAGGATACGCAGTATTTT.

This clonotype was counted between two and nine times. The chain combines TRBV2 with TRBJ2-2, with TRBD2 matching 7 bases. The CDR3 has 15 residues. The V and J ends lost 3 bases and 6 bases, in that order; junction bases with no gene match: 7. In germline, CDR1 is SNHLY, CDR2 FYNNEI. The CDR3 DNA reads TGTGCCAGCAGTGATTTCCGGGGGGAGTCCGGGGAGCTGTTTTTT. Translation gives CASSDFRGESGELFF.

The table lists this clonotype with many counts. The CDR3 bases are TGTGCCAGCTCACCACCGTCGGGCTACAATGAGCAGTTCTTC. It translates to CASSPPSGYNEQFF. The V call is TRBV18, the J call TRBJ2-1; D gene ambiguous. The germline V and J ends were trimmed by 0 bases and 3 bases, with 6 bases remaining between them. Germline CDR1 KGHSH, CDR2 LQKENI. The CDR3 is made up of 14 amino acids. The variable domain in full, with the rest retrieved from reference TRBV18 and TRBJ2-1, is NAGVMQNPRHLVRRRGQEARLRCSPMKGHSHVYWYRQLPEEGLKFMVYLQKENIIDESGMPKERFSAEFPKEGPSILRIQQVVRGDSAAYFCASSPPSGYNEQFFGPGTRLTVL.